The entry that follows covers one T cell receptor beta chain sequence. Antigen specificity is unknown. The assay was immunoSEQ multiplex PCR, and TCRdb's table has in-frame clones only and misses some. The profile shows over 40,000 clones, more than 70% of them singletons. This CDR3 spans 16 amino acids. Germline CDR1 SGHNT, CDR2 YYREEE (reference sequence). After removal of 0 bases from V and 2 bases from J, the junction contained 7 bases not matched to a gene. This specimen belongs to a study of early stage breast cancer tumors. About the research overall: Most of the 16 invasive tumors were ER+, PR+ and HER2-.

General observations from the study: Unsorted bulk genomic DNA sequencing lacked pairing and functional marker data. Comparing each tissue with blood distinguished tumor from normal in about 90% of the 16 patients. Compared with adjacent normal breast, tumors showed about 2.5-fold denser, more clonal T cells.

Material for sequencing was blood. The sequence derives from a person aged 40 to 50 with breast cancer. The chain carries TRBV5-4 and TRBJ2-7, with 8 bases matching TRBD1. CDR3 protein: CASSLGGSGGPYEQYF. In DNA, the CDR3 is TGTGCCAGCAGCTTGGGAGGGTCAGGGGGCCCCTACGAGCAGTACTTC.